Listed below are T cell receptor beta chains from one sample, sequenced in a study of cytomegalovirus exposure and HLA in healthy donors. Generated by immunoSEQ multiplex PCR, the TCRdb table keeps only in-frame clones and is missing some. The sample includes under 200,000 clones, 60% to 75% seen only once; the top ten take 2.5% to 3.5%. The sample consisted of PBMCs. These receptors were obtained from a woman aged 50 to 60 in good health and CMV-seropositive. The CDR3 runs from the conserved cysteine through the conserved F or W. Fields, in order: J gene, clone size, V gene, CDR3 protein. Clone size is stated in some rows and not others, as once, few, many or a class when expanded.

>TRBJ1-1|few|TRBV5-1
CASSLGQGRTEAFF
>TRBJ2-5|few|TRBV6-5
CASSKPGQIETQYF
>TRBJ1-1|NA|TRBV2
CASSDPRGAIEAFF
>TRBJ2-1|NA|TRBV10-1
CASSDRTLYNEQFF
>TRBJ1-1|NA|TRBV27
CASSGTGWLTEAFF
>TRBJ1-4|few|TRBV2
CASSENGATNEKLFF
>TRBJ2-2|NA|TRBV2
CASRATGVGTGELFF
>TRBJ2-7|once|TRBV6-1
CAISKASEQYF
>TRBJ1-4|NA|TRBV5-8
CASRGREKLFF
>TRBJ2-1|NA|TRBV12-5
CASGLAPNSYNEQFF
>TRBJ2-3|NA|TRBV7-3
CASSRGGTTDTQYF
>TRBJ1-1|NA|TRBV5-8
CASSSRSMNTEAFF
>TRBJ2-5|NA|TRBV18
CASSPGYQETQYF
>TRBJ2-1|NA|TRBV5-1
CASSFARGKDEQFF
>TRBJ1-1|NA|TRBV5-1
CASSLVHSPLEAFF
>TRBJ2-1|NA|TRBV5-1
CASSDTSGGASEQFF
>TRBJ1-1|few|TRBV25-1
CASSGTGYTEAFF
>TRBJ1-4|NA|TRBV28
CASSLEGEKLFF
>TRBJ2-2|NA|TRBV11-2
CASSLLAGGPGELFF
>TRBJ1-5|NA|TRBV15
CATSRDRVRQPQHF
>TRBJ2-5|few|TRBV5-6
CASSYLGLGSQETQYF
>TRBJ1-5|NA|TRBV19
CATRNWADSNQPQHF
>TRBJ2-7|once|TRBV18
CASSPLQGGEQYF
>TRBJ2-3|NA|TRBV4-1
CASSQVWSSGGPTDTQYF
>TRBJ1-1|NA|TRBV18
CASSPDRVNTEAFF
>TRBJ1-5|NA|TRBV19
CASSIPGAGDFSQPQHF
>NA|NA|TRBV13
CASSQTPYSYEQYF
>TRBJ1-2|NA|TRBV7-9
CASSLVDRGLKYGYTF
>TRBJ2-7|NA|TRBV14
CASSQGPPDSYEQYF